This TCR beta chain was documented in a study of T cell changes during pregnancy in multiple sclerosis. CDR1 is SEHNR and CDR2 is FQNEAQ in the germline V gene (reference sequence). The V gene lost 2 bases and the J gene lost 8 bases, with 15 bases spanning the gap. The CDR3 contains 14 residues. Method: immunoSEQ multiplex PCR; TCRdb's copy keeps in-frame clones and lacks some. The table has roughly 100,000 clones, 90% seen once. This clone came up a few times. The origin of this receptor is a female donor in good health, enrolled as a control in a pregnancy study. The starting material was peripheral blood, obtained in the second trimester of pregnancy. The chain is built from TRBV7-9 and TRBJ1-1; D possibly corresponds to TRBD1 (6 bases). DNA of the CDR3: TGTGCCAGCAGCTTATTACTCGGACAGCCCGAAGCTTTCTTT. This codes for CASSLLLGQPEAFF.